This TCR beta chain was profiled in a study of cytomegalovirus exposure and HLA in healthy donors (dated by TCRdb to between 2016 and 2019). Looking at the study overall: In an earlier analysis of around 540 of the donors, approximately 300 Gb of sequence data and some 100 million unique TCR beta sequences from about 179 million T cells were reported. An early release covering roughly 580 HLA-typed donors comprised about 310 gigabases of sequencing data and approximately 80 million unique TCR sequences. The genetic ancestry cluster associated with self-reported Caucasian donors included roughly 84% of the approximately 410 genotyped donors. The study aimed to test whether cataloging public T cell receptors could reveal signatures of past pathogen exposure. The T cell repertoires of about 700 subjects were profiled by immunosequencing and related to cytomegalovirus serostatus. A separate validation cohort of about 110 different subjects was used in addition to the roughly 700-subject first cohort. To predict cytomegalovirus infection status, the study brought together high-throughput TCR immunosequencing, statistical association of individual TCRs with disease status, and machine learning. A later analysis re-examined previously published TCR beta repertoires from more than 550 donors and added high-resolution HLA genotyping to investigate patterns of TCR occurrence. Rather than using new phenotypic data, the later analysis identified candidate immune exposures from TCR beta sequences and from how often those sequences occurred across donors. To decide whether each TCR beta V gene segment behaved as functional or pseudogenic, an earlier analysis of approximately 590 of the donors relied on high-throughput TCR beta sequencing. Donor age, sex, ethnicity and CMV serostatus were compiled alongside the repertoire data. A later genetic analysis used genome-wide SNP genotypes for about 65% of the roughly 670 donors, treating that subset as a discovery cohort. Every discovery cohort repertoire had been produced on one sequencing platform. Class I and class II HLA loci were covered by the typing at four-digit resolution. Typing coverage varied by locus: about 629-630 donors for A, B, C, DRB1 and DQB1; approximately 560 for DQA1; over 600 for DPA1; roughly 450 for DPB1. Because of strong linkage in the cohort, roughly five DR-DQ haplotypes were treated as single units for association and clustering. Among several hundred genotyped donors of the cohort, an average of approximately 200,000 unique TCR beta nucleotide sequences was sequenced per donor, of which about 18% were non-productive.

The cohort comprised under 700 healthy bone marrow donors. At the time of sampling, all cohort members were nominally healthy, though unrecorded immune exposures were likely present. The donor was CMV seronegative and was included in the group of approximately 350 seronegative cohort members. A peripheral blood sample was provided by each donor, and peripheral blood mononuclear cells were used for TCR beta sequencing. Genomic DNA extraction from the blood cell samples was performed with the Qiagen DNeasy Blood Extraction Kit. Concerning this clone: This receptor's antigen is unknown. It has no much larger one-base neighbor in the sample; base qualities were not kept.

To prepare the library, the immunoSEQ multiplex PCR assay was applied. For the multiplex PCR, a mixture combining 60 forward primers for TCR Vbeta segments and 13 reverse primers for TCR Jbeta segments was used. Amplification of the CDR3 region of rearranged TCR beta genes was performed with a multiplex PCR assay on genomic DNA. On the Illumina HiSeq System, the amplified TCR beta libraries were sequenced as 87-base-pair reads. In the authors' own workflow: In a later analysis, tens of millions of unique TCR beta chains were counted across the roughly 670 repertoires, and roughly 11 million of these chains were shared by at least two donors. A nearest-neighbor algorithm error-corrected the raw reads and collapsed the reads into unique sequences, merging closely related sequences to remove PCR and sequencing errors. CDR3 sequences were aligned to IMGT reference sequences to assign V, D and J gene segments. For a sequence to be retained, at least a six-nucleotide match to both a V gene segment and a J gene segment was required. A rearrangement counted as productive if the CDR3 had no stop codons and remained in frame with V and J, and every other rearrangement counted as non-productive. CDR3 was defined by IMGT convention, running from the second conserved V-encoded cysteine to the conserved J-encoded phenylalanine. The earlier analysis of 500 to 600 of the donors excluded sequences that lacked an unambiguous match to a single V gene segment. In an earlier analysis of roughly 500 of the donors, V segments were called functional above 56.7% productive rearrangements and were called segregating when the between-donor standard deviation exceeded 5%. A statistical classification framework was built for diagnosing cytomegalovirus status from the catalog of TCR beta chain sequences. A later analysis assigned V and J genes by comparing TCR nucleotide sequences with IMGT/GENE-DB human TR gene sequences. A later analysis assigned CDR3 sequences and most-parsimonious VDJ recombination scenarios with the TCRdist pipeline. In a later analysis, every TCR beta chain was defined by the combination of its CDR3 amino acid sequence and its V-gene family, and reads without a unique V-gene family were dropped. To address suspected cross-contamination and a sequencing artifact, a later analysis removed under 600 highly shared, low-generation-probability nucleotide sequences. In a later analysis, a clonal expansion index was calculated for each public chain from normalized within-repertoire ranks of inferred template counts. In a later analysis, generation probabilities were computed using a VDJ recombination model fitted to out-of-frame rearrangements, and the results were checked against IGoR. In a later analysis, hypergeometric tests were used to score TCR-TCR, TCR-HLA and TCR-CMV co-occurrence, with a repertoire-size bias correction applied to TCR pairs. In a later analysis, false discovery rates were estimated by permuting HLA or CMV assignments 20 times. In a later analysis, co-occurring TCRs were grouped using DBSCAN, with TCRdist sequence similarity added in when clustering inside HLA-allele-positive subsets. Co-occurrence clustering excluded repertoires with fewer than 30,000 or more than 120,000 public chains, plus five with anomalous nucleotide sharing. TCRdb stores this immuneACCESS table with in-frame sequences only. Part of the clones is absent; in the studies checked, under half of the shortfall reflects unresolved V genes, and no reason is known for the rest. V, J and clone size derive from that table, while D and trimming were established from the DNA sequence. In this sample the table shows around 280,000 clones, roughly 90% of which occur a single time. The ten largest clones take up about 2.5% of the sample.

Trimming takes 5 bases off V and 2 bases off J; junction bases not matched to a gene: 11. From the germline V gene, CDR1 is MGHDK and CDR2 is SYGVNS. CDR3 length: 17 amino acids, cysteine to phenylalanine. Only the CDR3 part of the read is kept: 51 bases, read in frame from the first base. On the study overall, not on this receptor specifically: Cytomegalovirus status was reported to be diagnosed by the classifier with high specificity and sensitivity in both the original and validation cohorts. A cluster of highly shared sequence variants was judged likely to represent a technical artifact of the sequencing pipeline. In the study, some 160 TCR beta chains were listed as associated with cytomegalovirus. CMV serostatus was the only immune exposure information available for the cohort. In this cohort, only TCR beta chains were sequenced, and detectable features were limited by the absence of alpha or paired-chain data. Correlated functional status among segregating V segments might be attributable to linkage disequilibrium, but an unknown experimental factor could not be ruled out. A later analysis found that HLA-associated TCR beta chains were more clonally expanded and had lower generation probabilities than equally common non-associated chains. Some IMGT-functional V segments, including TRBV6-2 and TRBV6-3, could not be told apart with the 87-base-pair reads, so those segments were excluded. In a later analysis, TCR association rates were found to vary across HLA loci, with the most associated TCRs seen for DRB1 alleles and the fewest for HLA-C alleles. Because counts were too low, roughly 17 rarely observed V segments, including chromosome 9 orphons, were left out of the earlier analysis of 587 of the donors. Broadly in line with IMGT annotations, most TCR beta V segments showed up in productive rearrangements about 87% or about 30% of the time in an earlier analysis of some 590 of the donors. A later genetic analysis associated a missense DCLRE1C variant with V-gene and J-gene trimming of TCR beta chains, and an independent cohort replicated the association. While some public TCRs were present in many individuals, most TCR sequences turned up only very rarely across donors. Several of the top co-occurrence clusters appeared to be linked to parvovirus B19, influenza, CMV and Epstein-Barr virus, according to a later analysis. A further reported finding was that TCR beta sequences accurately predicted the HLA-A and HLA-B alleles for most subjects in the first cohort. Roughly uniform sequencing depth across donors was assumed in presence/absence analyses, although this assumption may not hold. The authors suggested that the approach could potentially be generalized to other disease states and immunological phenotypes. According to a later analysis, most CMV-associated TCR beta chains appeared to be HLA-restricted, and the HLA associations seemed to be driven largely by CMV exposure. When HLA alleles, especially DR and DQ, strongly co-occurred, attributing TCR associations to individual alleles was difficult. In vitro tests confirmed that a few of the cytomegalovirus-associated TCR beta chains recognize cytomegalovirus antigens. Because some donors lacked HLA typing at each locus, the association tests relied only on the typed subset. A later genetic analysis reported fewer N-insertions in productive TCRs among donors in an Asian-associated ancestry cluster than the roughly 650-donor mean. Specific HLA alleles were associated with 16,951 TCR beta sequences at a false discovery rate of 0.05 in a later analysis.

Sequenced input: PBMCs. The rearrangement joined TRBV25-1 to TRBJ1-5; 8 bases in between match TRBD1. The clonotype originates from a woman aged 18-29 years in good health and CMV-seronegative. CDR3 loop: CASSPDREVGGNQPQHF. The DNA sequence reads TGTGCCAGCAGTCCGGACAGGGAAGTTGGGGGCAATCAGCCCCAGCATTTT.